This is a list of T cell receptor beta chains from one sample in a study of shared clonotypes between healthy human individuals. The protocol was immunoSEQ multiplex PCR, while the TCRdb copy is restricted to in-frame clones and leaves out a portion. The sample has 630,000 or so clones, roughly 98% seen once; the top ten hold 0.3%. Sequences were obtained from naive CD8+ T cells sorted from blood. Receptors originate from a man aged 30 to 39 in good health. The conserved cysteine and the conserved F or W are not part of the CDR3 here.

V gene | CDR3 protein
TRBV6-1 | ASTGTSGRTDTQY
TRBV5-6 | ASSLTVQETQY
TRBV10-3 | AISESGKRDWEQF
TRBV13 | ASSLGGGGTQY
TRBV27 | ASSLGGGTYNEQF
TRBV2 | ASSEALLRLEGTDTQY
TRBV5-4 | ASSLWGGQETQY
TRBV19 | ASSMGQGSNQPQH
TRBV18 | ASSPGPYQETQY
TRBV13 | ASSSGLAGAASTDTQY
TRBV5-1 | ASSLESGAGMNTEAF
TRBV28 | ASSWDRGRETQY
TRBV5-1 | ASSNGLAGDGTDTQY
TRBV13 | ASSLGPEQY
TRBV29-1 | SVDQGARTEAF
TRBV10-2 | ATSRDNLRDEQY
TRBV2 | ASSDHRDPPNGELF
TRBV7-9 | ASIGLAGWAEQF
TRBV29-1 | SVDGARGFQETQY
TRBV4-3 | ASSQELGLADDEQY
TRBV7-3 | ASSLSGGGNTEAF
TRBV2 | ASSGIGLAGGSYNEQF
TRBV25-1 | ASSGAGYSNQPQH
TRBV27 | ASSQTIGDEQF
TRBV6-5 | ASSSPSRDEQY
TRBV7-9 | ASSPRTSGREDTQY
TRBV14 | ASSQKRGGGYT
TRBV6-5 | ASSYSNRAYEQY
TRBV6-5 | ASSLVGAQDEQY
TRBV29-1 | SVALGDKSSYEQY
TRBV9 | ASSGRLAGGQGNEQF